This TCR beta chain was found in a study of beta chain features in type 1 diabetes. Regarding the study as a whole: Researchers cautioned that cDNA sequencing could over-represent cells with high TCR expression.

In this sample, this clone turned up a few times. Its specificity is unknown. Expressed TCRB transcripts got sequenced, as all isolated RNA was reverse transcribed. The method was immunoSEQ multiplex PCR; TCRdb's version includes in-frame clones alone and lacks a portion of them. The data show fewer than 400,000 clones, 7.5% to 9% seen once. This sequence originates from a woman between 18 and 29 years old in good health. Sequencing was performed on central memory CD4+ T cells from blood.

The CDR3 sequence is CASSSIGDFEQFF. CDR3 sequence (DNA): TGTGCCAGCAGCTCTATCGGGGATTTTGAGCAGTTCTTC. V usage is TRBV5-5 and J usage is TRBJ2-1, with a possible D match to TRBD2 (5 bases). CDR1 SGHKS and CDR2 YYEKEE come from the germline V gene (reference sequence). The V and J ends lost 3 bases and 9 bases respectively, with 13 bases between them. This CDR3 contains 13 residues.